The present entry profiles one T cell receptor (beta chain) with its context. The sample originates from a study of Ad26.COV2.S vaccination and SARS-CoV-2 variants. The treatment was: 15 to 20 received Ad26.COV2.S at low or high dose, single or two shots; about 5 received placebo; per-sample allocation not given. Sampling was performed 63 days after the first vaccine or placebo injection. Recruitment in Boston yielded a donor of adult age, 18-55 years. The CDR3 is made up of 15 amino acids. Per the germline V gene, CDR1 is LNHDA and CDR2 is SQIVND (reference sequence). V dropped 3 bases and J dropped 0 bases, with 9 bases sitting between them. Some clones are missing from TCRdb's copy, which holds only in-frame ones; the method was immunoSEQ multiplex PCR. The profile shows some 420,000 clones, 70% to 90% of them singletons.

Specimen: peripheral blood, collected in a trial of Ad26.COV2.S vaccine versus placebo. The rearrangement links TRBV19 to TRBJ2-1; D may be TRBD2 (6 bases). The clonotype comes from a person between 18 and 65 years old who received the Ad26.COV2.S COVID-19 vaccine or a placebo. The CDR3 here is CASSMEGTSYNEQFF. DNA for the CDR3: TGTGCCAGTAGTATGGAGGGGACCTCCTACAATGAGCAGTTCTTC.